This TCR beta chain comes out of a study of blood T cell repertoires in COVID-19. The wider study: Italy, Spain and the United States were the sources of the convalescent and acute COVID-19 samples. PBMCs, B-cell-depleted T cells, or T cells provided the cDNA or gDNA that made up the material.

Looked up from germline, CDR1 is MNHEY and CDR2 is SMNVEV (reference sequence). V lost 3 bases to trimming and J lost 2 bases; unmatched junction nucleotides: 3. The CDR3 length is 15 residues. Produced via immunoSEQ multiplex PCR; TCRdb's table is partial and in-frame only. The sample has some 190,000 clones, 70% to 90% seen once. The sample comprised peripheral blood. This TCR came from a man between 60 and 75 years old with acute or convalescent COVID-19. This chain links TRBV27 with TRBJ2-7; 11 bases are shared with TRBD2. This chain's CDR3 is CASSFLTSGTYEQYF. CDR3 sequence (DNA): TGTGCCAGCAGTTTCTTGACTAGCGGGACCTACGAGCAGTACTTC.